This TCR beta chain is from a study of shared clonotypes between healthy human individuals. An approximately 210 ng quantity of DNA, roughly 30,000 T cell genomes, went into the sorted-subset replicate PCRs. Assay used: immunoSEQ multiplex PCR; TCRdb lists only in-frame clones, some missing. The sample carries roughly 2 million clones, over 85% recorded once. This CDR3 spans 14 amino acids. Trimming stripped 3 bases from V and 5 bases from J, with 14 bases between. Germline V CDR1 and CDR2: KGHSH, LQKENI. The TCR originated in a man between 18 and 29 years old in good health. The chain combines TRBV18 with TRBJ2-7; TRBD1 might be the D (5 bases). The specimen sequenced was naive CD4+ T cells sorted from blood. Subset specified: CD45RA+ positively selected. CDR3 loop: CASSPRTNRDEQYF. CDR3 nucleotide sequence: TGTGCCAGCTCACCGAGGACAAATCGGGACGAGCAGTACTTC.